This T cell receptor beta chain was captured by sequencing in a study of shared clonotypes between healthy human individuals. In regard to this clone: Its antigen remains unidentified.

An even split of each subset's genomic DNA across several immunoSEQ plates was performed. Some clones are missing from TCRdb's copy, which holds only in-frame ones; the method was immunoSEQ multiplex PCR. In the table there are millions of clones, just over 90% of which are singletons. Unmatched junction bases numbered 11, after V lost 4 bases and J lost 4 bases. The CDR3 is 17 amino acids. CDR1 SGDLS and CDR2 YYNGEE come from the germline V gene. Study findings and constraints: Estimated richness was generally greater in naive than memory subsets.

The chain joins TRBV9 to TRBJ2-1; 10 positions agree with TRBD2. Source material: naive CD4+ T cells from PBMCs. Specified subset: CD45RA+ positively selected. This TCR came from a man younger than 35 in good health. Some clones in this sample may be carry-over from other donors' samples. The CDR3 sequence: CASSSGVTSGIYNEQFF. CDR3 nucleotides: TGTGCCAGCAGCTCCGGGGTTACTAGCGGGATATACAATGAGCAGTTCTTC.